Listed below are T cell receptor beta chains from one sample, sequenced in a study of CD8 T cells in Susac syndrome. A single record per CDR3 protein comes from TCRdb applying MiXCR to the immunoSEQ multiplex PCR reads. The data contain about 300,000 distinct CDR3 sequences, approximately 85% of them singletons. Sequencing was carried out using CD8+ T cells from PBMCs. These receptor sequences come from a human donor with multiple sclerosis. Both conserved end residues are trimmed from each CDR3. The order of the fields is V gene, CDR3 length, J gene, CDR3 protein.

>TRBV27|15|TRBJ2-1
ASSLSLVGLSYNEQF
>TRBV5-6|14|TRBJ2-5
ASSLTPSGYQETQY
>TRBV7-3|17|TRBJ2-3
ASSLNGDSSPLRTDTQY
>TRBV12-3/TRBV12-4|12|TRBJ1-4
ASIGGPAEEKLF
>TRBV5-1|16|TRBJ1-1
ASSPPRTGDVGNTEAF
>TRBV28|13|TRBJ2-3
ASRPTGTAWGEQY
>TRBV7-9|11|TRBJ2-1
ASQAPGVGEQF
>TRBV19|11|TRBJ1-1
ASSIWESTEAF
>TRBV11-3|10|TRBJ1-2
ASSLVRHGYT
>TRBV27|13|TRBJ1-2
ASSIIQGALDGYT
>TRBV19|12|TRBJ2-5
ASRVGAHQETQY
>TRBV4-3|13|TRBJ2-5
ASSRTTQGSGTQY
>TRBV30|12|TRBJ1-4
AWSTDRSNEKLF
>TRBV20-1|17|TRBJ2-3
SARVGRRGLRVGTDTQY
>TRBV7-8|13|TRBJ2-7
ASSPPAGKSVEQY
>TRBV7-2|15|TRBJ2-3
ASSSEGAGWSTDTQY
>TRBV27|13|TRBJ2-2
ASRERIRETGELF
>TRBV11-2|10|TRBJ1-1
ASSLSDGEAF
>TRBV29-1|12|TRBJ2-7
SVGPHLSSYEQY
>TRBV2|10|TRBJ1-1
ASSDWNTEAF
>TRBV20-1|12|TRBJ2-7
SARIREGGYEQY
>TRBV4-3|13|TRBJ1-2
ASSLRQGKVYGYT
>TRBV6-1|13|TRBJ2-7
ASSAFEGSSYEQY
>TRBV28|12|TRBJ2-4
ASSSLSAKNIQY
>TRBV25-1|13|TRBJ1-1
ASSDFDRKNTEAF
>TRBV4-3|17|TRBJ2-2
ASSQDQYGLAFVSGELF
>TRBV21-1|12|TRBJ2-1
ASSNKQGGREQF
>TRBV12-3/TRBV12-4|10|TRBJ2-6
ASSRAANVLT
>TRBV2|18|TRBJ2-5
ACTGLAGPPAGNRRETQY
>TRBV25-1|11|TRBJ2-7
ASSAAGVREQY
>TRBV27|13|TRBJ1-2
ASSLDQGAGAGYT
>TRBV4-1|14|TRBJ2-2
ASSQVTGANTGELF
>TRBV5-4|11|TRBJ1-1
ASSEGRDTEAF
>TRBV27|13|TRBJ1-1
ASSAPERMNTEAF
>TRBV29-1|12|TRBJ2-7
SVDGLAGDYEQY
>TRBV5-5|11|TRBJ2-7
ASSAGTVYEQY
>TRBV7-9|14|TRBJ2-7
ASSRGSGDRDHEQY
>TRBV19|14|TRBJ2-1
ASSIEAGGPGNEQF